What follows is one T cell receptor beta chain and its context. This entry comes from a study of T cell clones after liver transplantation. As for the study in general: At least one year of complete immunosuppression withdrawal without enzymes over twice normal defined tolerance.

V lost 5 bases and J 1 base, leaving 12 bases between the germline ends. There are 14 residues in the CDR3. CDR1 is SGHVS, CDR2 FNYEAQ, per germline. TCRdb's table, derived via immunoSEQ multiplex PCR, lists solely in-frame clones and lacks some. The sample carries under 20,000 clones, roughly nine tenths recorded once. This clonotype was obtained from a human patient who received a liver transplant. Some of the T cells might come from the graft donor. The chain couples TRBV7-6 to TRBJ2-7, with a weak D call TRBD2 (6 bases). The specimen comprised CD8+ T cells from blood, sampled 45 to 46 months after liver transplant. CDR3 loop: CASSRTISSYEQYF. The CDR3, as DNA: TGTGCCAGCAGCCGGACTATCTCATCCTACGAGCAGTACTTC. Full variable domain (remainder filled in from reference TRBV7-6 and TRBJ2-7): GAGVSQSPRYKVTKRGQDVALRCDPISGHVSLYWYRQALGQGPEFLTYFNYEAQQDKSGLPNDRFSAERPEGSISTLTIQRTEQRDSAMYRCASSRTISSYEQYFGPGTRLTVT.